These 12 T cell receptor beta chains came from one sample sequenced in a study of T cell repertoires in cytomegalovirus infection. TCRdb analysed the reads with MiXCR anew, one entry per CDR3 protein. The sample consists of about 100,000 distinct CDR3 sequences, 20% to 30% of them appearing once. Sequencing used CD8+ T cells from PBMCs. These receptors were collected from a human donor in good health (CMV status not recorded). Some clones in this sample may be carry-over from other donors' samples.

Many counts were recorded for this clonotype. This chain joins TRBV28 and TRBJ1-4; 9 nucleotides agree with TRBD1. The germline V gene encodes CDR1 MDHEN and CDR2 SYDVKM. This CDR3 comprises 15 residues. The trim removed 5 bases at V and 4 bases at J, leaving 5 bases unmatched. The CDR3 is CASSPGTGFNEKLFF. The CDR3 coding sequence is TGTGCCAGCAGTCCAGGGACAGGGTTTAATGAAAAACTGTTTTTT.

The chain is built from TRBV28 and TRBJ2-1; 11 bases align to TRBD2. Germline values: CDR1 MDHEN, CDR2 SYDVKM. The J segment lost 8 bases and the V segment lost 7 bases, leaving 7 bases of the junction unmatched. The CDR3 spans 14 residues. CDR3 coding DNA: TGTGCCAGCATCCTGACTAGCGGGGCGGATGAGCAGTTCTTC. It specifies CASILTSGADEQFF.

The sample holds a few counts of this clonotype. The rearrangement joins TRBV7-9 to TRBJ2-4, with D unclear. Germline loops: CDR1 SEHNR, CDR2 FQNEAQ (reference sequence). The CDR3 consists of 14 residues. Between the trimmed V and J ends, which lost 5 bases and 1 base, there was a span of 9 bases. As DNA, the CDR3 is TGTGCCAGCAGCACCGGACGGGCCAAAAACATTCAGTACTTC. Its protein product is CASSTGRAKNIQYF.

On this clonotype itself: It may be a read error: a sequence one base away is much more abundant. The chain uses TRBV12-3 or TRBV12-4 and TRBJ1-2, with 10 bases lining up with TRBD1. J gave up 10 bases and V 6 bases, and 11 bases lay outside the gene matches. This CDR3 comprises 14 residues. The CDR3 DNA sequence: TGTGCCAGCAGCTGGGGGGACAGGGGAAATGACTACACCTTC. It codes for CASSWGDRGNDYTF.

Only a few counts were recorded for this clonotype. CDR3 nucleotide sequence: TGTGCCAGCAGTGTATACCGGGACAGCTCTGGAAACACCATATATTTT. The encoded protein is CASSVYRDSSGNTIYF. This chain links TRBV28 with TRBJ1-3; 7 bases line up with TRBD1. Germline V gene sequence: CDR1 MDHEN, CDR2 SYDVKM. The CDR3 covers 16 residues. V lost 5 bases, J lost 0 bases, and 7 bases stayed unmatched.

The chain links TRBV10-3 to TRBJ2-4; the match to TRBD1 covers 7 bases. This CDR3 comprises 13 residues. Germline CDR1 reads ENHRY; CDR2 reads SYGVKD. The V gene end was trimmed by 9 bases and the J gene end by 1 base; junction bases not matched to a gene: 3. CDR3 sequence (DNA): TGTGCCATTGAGACAGGGGCCAAAAACATTCAGTACTTC. Translation: CAIETGAKNIQYF.

There are many counts of this clonotype. V usage is TRBV4-1 and J usage is TRBJ1-1, with D maybe TRBD1 (5 bases). This CDR3 region has 16 residues. V was clipped by 0 bases and J by 5 bases, with 16 bases between them. The germline CDR1 and CDR2 sequences are MGHRA and YSYEKL. CDR3 residues: CASSQDPGGTGTEAFF. CDR3 bases: TGCGCCAGCAGCCAAGATCCGGGAGGGACGGGGACTGAAGCTTTCTTT.

This clonotype has ten or more counts. V gene TRBV7-8 combines with J gene TRBJ1-2; D unclear. The germline gives CDR1 SGHVS, CDR2 FQNEAQ. The V gene lost 4 bases and the J gene lost 7 bases, with 16 bases spanning the gap. This CDR3 region has 14 residues. The CDR3 region has the DNA TGTGCCAGCAGCTCCCCAGTAGAATTGGGTGGCTACACCTTC. Translated, it gives CASSSPVELGGYTF.

This clonotype was found many times. The chain combines TRBV11-2 with TRBJ2-1, with 9 nucleotides matching TRBD2. This CDR3 has 19 residues. V lost 5 bases to trimming and J lost 4 bases; unmatched junction nucleotides: 18. The germline V gene has CDR1 SGHAT and CDR2 FQNNGV. The DNA for the CDR3 is TGTGCCAGCAGCCTAGGGACAGCGGGAGGAGGGGGGGGGTACAATGAGCAGTTCTTC. Its translation is CASSLGTAGGGGGYNEQFF.

The rearrangement uses TRBV5-6 and TRBJ1-1, with TRBD1 as a possible D gene (5 bases). CDR1 is SGHDT and CDR2 is YYEEEE in the germline V gene. The ends were cut back, 0 bases at V and 2 bases at J, with 11 bases in the middle. This CDR3 region has 15 residues. The CDR3 loop reads CASSLAPGINTEAFF. The CDR3 DNA is TGTGCCAGCAGCTTGGCCCCAGGGATAAACACTGAAGCTTTCTTT.

This clonotype was picked up many times. The chain employs TRBV11-2 and TRBJ2-3, with D uncertain. Germline lookup yields CDR1 SGHAT and CDR2 FQNNGV. With 5 bases removed from V and 5 bases from J, the gap between germline ends came to 8 bases. The CDR3 spans 12 residues. CDR3 DNA: TGTGCCAGCAGCCCCCCCCAAGATACGCAGTATTTT. Translating it yields CASSPPQDTQYF.

J is TRBJ1-5 and V is TRBV19, with 9 bases that match TRBD1. The V gene's germline CDR1 is LNHDA and CDR2 SQIVND (reference sequence). The V and J ends lost 1 base and 3 bases, in that order; junction bases with no gene match: 4. This CDR3 spans 16 amino acids. CDR3 sequence reads: CASSIGGTGYNQPQHF. As DNA, the CDR3 is TGTGCCAGTAGTATAGGGGGGACAGGGTACAATCAGCCCCAGCATTTT.